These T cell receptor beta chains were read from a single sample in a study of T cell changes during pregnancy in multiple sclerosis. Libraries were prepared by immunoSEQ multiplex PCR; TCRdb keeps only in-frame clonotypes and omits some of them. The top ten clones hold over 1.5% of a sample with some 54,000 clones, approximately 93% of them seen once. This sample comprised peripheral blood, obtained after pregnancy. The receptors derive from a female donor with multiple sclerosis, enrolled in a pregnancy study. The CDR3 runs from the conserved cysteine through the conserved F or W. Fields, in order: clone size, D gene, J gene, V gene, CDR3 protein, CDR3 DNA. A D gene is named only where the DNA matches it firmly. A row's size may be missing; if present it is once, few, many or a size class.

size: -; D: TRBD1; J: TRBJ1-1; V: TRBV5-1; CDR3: CASSLDRGKTEAFF; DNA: TGCGCCAGCAGCTTGGACAGGGGAAAAACTGAAGCTTTCTTT
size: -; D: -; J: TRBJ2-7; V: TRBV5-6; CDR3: CASRPTGDYEQYF; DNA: TGTGCCAGCCGCCCCACGGGGGACTACGAGCAGTACTTC
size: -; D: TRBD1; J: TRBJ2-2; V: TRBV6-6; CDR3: CASSVDSGGTGELFF; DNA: TGTGCCAGCAGTGTGGACTCAGGGGGTACCGGGGAGCTGTTTTTT
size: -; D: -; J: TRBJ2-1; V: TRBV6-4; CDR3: CASSDSSKRGITPGEQFF; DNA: TGTGCCAGCAGTGACTCGTCAAAGAGAGGGATAACTCCGGGAGAGCAGTTCTTC
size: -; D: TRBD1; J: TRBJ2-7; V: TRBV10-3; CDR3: CAIRKQQGDSYEQYF; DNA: TGTGCCATCAGGAAGCAACAGGGGGATTCCTACGAGCAGTACTTC
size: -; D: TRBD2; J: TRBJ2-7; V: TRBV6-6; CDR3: CASTLAGGPHEQYF; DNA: TGTGCCAGCACCCTAGCGGGAGGTCCCCACGAGCAGTACTTC
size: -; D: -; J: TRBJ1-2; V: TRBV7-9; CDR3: CASSLDAGGYTF; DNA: TGTGCCAGCAGCTTAGATGCGGGTGGCTACACCTTC
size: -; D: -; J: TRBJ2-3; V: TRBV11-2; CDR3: CASSNEVGPADTQYF; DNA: TGTGCCAGCAGCAACGAGGTGGGGCCGGCAGATACGCAGTATTTT
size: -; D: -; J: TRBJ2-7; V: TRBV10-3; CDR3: CAISAKGGYEQYF; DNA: TGTGCCATCAGTGCTAAGGGAGGCTACGAGCAGTACTTC
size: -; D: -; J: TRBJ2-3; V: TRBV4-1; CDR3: CASTYRAGLTDTQYF; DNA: TGCGCCAGCACTTACAGGGCTGGCTTGACAGATACGCAGTATTTT
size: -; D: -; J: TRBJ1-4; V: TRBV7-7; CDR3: CASSLDPGSGANEKLFF; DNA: TGTGCTAGCAGCTTAGATCCGGGAAGCGGTGCTAATGAAAAACTGTTTTTT
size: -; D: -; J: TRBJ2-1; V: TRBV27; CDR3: CASKVGRGGEQFF; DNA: TGTGCCAGCAAAGTGGGTCGGGGAGGTGAGCAGTTCTTC
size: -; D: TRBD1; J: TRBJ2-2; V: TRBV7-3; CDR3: CASSLLSGRDRGDTGELFF; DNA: TGTGCCAGCAGCTTATTGAGCGGACGGGACAGGGGAGACACCGGGGAGCTGTTTTTT
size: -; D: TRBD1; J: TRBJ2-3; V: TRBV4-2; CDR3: CASSQPPETGTDTQYF; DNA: TGTGCCAGCAGCCAACCTCCTGAGACAGGGACAGATACGCAGTATTTT
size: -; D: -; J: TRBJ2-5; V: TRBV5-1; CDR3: CASSLWQVRETQYF; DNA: TGCGCCAGCAGCTTGTGGCAGGTTCGGGAGACCCAGTACTTC
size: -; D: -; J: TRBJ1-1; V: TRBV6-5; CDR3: CASSYSGGIAEAFF; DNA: TGTGCCAGCAGTTACTCTGGGGGGATCGCTGAAGCTTTCTTT
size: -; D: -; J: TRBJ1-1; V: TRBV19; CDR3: CASSSTLNTEAFF; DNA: TGTGCCAGTAGTTCTACACTAAACACTGAAGCTTTCTTT
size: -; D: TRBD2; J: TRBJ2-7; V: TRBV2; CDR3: CASSETLRTSGTYEQYF; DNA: TGTGCCAGCAGTGAAACGCTTAGGACTAGCGGAACCTACGAGCAGTACTTC
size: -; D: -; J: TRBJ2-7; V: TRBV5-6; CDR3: CASSLGRGLEQYF; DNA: TGTGCCAGCAGCTTGGGCAGGGGATTAGAACAGTACTTC
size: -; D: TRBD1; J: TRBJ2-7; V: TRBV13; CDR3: CASSLGTGVHEQYF; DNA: TGTGCCAGCAGCTTAGGCACAGGGGTCCACGAGCAGTACTTC
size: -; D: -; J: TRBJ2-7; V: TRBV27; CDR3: CASSPRRSSYEQYF; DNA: TGTGCCAGCAGTCCGAGGAGATCCTCCTACGAGCAGTACTTC
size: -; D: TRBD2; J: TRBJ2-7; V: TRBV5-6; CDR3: CASSFSGLAGGEQYF; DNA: TGTGCCAGCAGCTTCTCCGGACTAGCGGGAGGCGAGCAGTACTTC
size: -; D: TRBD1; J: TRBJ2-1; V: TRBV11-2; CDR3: CASSTGGRRVDEQFF; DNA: TGTGCCAGCAGCACAGGGGGCCGGCGGGTCGATGAGCAGTTCTTC
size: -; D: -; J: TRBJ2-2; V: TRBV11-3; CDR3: CASSLRRANTGELFF; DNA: TGTGCCAGCAGCCTCAGGAGGGCGAACACCGGGGAGCTGTTTTTT
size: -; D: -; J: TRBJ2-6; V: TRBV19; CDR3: CASSILHSPGANVLTF; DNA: TGTGCCAGTAGTATCCTACATAGCCCTGGGGCCAACGTCCTGACTTTC
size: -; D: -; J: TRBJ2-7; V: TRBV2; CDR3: CASRVAVGYEQYF; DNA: TGTGCCAGCAGAGTAGCGGTGGGCTACGAGCAGTACTTC
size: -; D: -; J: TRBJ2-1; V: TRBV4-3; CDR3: CASSPLKGSSYNEQFF; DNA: TGCGCCAGCAGCCCCTTAAAGGGGTCCTCCTACAATGAGCAGTTCTTC
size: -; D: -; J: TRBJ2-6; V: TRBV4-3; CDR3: CASSQGTAGANVLTF; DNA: TGCGCCAGCAGCCAAGGGACAGCTGGGGCCAACGTCCTGACTTTC
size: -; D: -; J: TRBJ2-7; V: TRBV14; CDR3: CASSQARNELLKSHEQYF; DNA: TGTGCCAGCAGCCAAGCGAGAAACGAACTTCTAAAATCCCACGAGCAGTACTTC
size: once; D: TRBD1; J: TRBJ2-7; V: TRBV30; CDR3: CAWSGTGRPEKSYEQYF; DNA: TGTGCCTGGAGTGGGACAGGGAGGCCAGAGAAAAGCTACGAGCAGTACTTC
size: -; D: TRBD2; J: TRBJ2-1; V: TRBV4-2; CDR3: CASSQVGLAGDVEQFF; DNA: TGTGCCAGCAGCCAAGTGGGGCTAGCGGGAGACGTTGAGCAGTTCTTC
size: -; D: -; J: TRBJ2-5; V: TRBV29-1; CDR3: CSVEGLSGFGETQYF; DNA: TGCAGCGTTGAAGGTCTAAGCGGATTCGGAGAGACCCAGTACTTC
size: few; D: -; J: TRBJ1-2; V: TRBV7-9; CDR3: CASSSTEPSNYGYTF; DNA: TGTGCCAGCAGCTCGACAGAGCCATCTAACTATGGCTACACCTTC
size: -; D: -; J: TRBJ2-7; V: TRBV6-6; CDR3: CASSYAGPVLGEQYF; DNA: TGTGCCAGCAGTTACGCAGGGCCCGTGCTGGGGGAGCAGTACTTC
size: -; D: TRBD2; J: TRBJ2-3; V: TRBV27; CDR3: CASSLTAGGTDTQYF; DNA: TGTGCCAGCAGTCTAACAGCGGGAGGGACAGATACGCAGTATTTT
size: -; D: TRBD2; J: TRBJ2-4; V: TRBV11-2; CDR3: CASSGTAGTRKNIQYF; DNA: TGTGCCAGCAGCGGTACGGCCGGGACTAGGAAAAACATTCAGTACTTC
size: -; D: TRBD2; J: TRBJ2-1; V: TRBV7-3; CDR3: CASSLYSGRANEQFF; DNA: TGTGCCAGCAGCCTCTATAGCGGGAGGGCCAATGAGCAGTTCTTC
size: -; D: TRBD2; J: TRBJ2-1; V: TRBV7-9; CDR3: CASTGRSGGDNEQFF; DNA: TGTGCCAGCACAGGGAGAAGCGGGGGAGACAATGAGCAGTTCTTC
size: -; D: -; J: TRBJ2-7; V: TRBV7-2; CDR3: CASSLAPGRTYEQYF; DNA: TGTGCCAGCAGCTTAGCGCCAGGGCGGACCTACGAGCAGTACTTC
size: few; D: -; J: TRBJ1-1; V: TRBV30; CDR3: CAWRGQSNTEAFF; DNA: TGTGCCTGGAGGGGACAATCGAACACTGAAGCTTTCTTT
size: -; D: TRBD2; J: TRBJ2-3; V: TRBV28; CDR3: CASSLIGALAGGTDTQYF; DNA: TGTGCCAGCAGTTTAATAGGTGCTCTAGCGGGAGGTACAGATACGCAGTATTTT
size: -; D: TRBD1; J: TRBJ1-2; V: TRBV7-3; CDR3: CASSSGQGGGYTF; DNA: TGTGCCAGCAGCTCGGGACAGGGCGGCGGCTACACCTTC
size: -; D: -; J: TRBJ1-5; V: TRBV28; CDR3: CASSYRVSNQPQHF; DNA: TGTGCCAGCTCCTACAGGGTTAGCAATCAGCCCCAGCATTTT
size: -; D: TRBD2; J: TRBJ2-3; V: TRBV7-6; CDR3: CASSLGSGGIPQYF; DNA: TGTGCCAGCAGCTTAGGTTCCGGGGGGATCCCGCAGTATTTT
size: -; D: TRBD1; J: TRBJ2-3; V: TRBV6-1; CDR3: CASSETGTGSSTDTQYF; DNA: TGTGCCAGCAGTGAAACGGGGACAGGGTCTAGCACAGATACGCAGTATTTT
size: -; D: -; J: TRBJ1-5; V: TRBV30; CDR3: CAWSVTAQPQHF; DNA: TGTGCCTGGAGTGTAACAGCTCAGCCCCAGCATTTT
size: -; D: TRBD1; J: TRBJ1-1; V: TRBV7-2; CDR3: CASSFQGAGVNTEAFF; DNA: TGTGCCAGCAGCTTTCAGGGGGCCGGCGTGAACACTGAAGCTTTCTTT
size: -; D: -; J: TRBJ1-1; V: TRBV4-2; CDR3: CASSQAGNTEAFF; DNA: TGTGCCAGCAGCCAAGCAGGGAACACTGAAGCTTTCTTT
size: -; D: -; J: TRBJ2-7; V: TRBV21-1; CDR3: CASPGLAGERSNEQYF; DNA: TGTGCCAGTCCGGGACTAGCGGGAGAAAGATCTAACGAGCAGTACTTC
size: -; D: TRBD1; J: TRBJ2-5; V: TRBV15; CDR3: CATSRDTWTGYQETQYF; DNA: TGTGCCACCAGCAGAGATACGTGGACAGGGTACCAAGAGACCCAGTACTTC
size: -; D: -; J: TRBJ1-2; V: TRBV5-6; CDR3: CASTKEARSWGYTF; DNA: TGTGCCAGCACCAAAGAGGCGAGGTCTTGGGGCTACACCTTC
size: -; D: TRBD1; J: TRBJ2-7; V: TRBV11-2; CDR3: CASSPDRAYEQYF; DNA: TGTGCCAGCAGCCCGGACAGGGCCTACGAGCAGTACTTC
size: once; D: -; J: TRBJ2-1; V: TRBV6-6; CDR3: CASSYSQGYNEQFF; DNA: TGTGCCAGCAGTTATTCCCAGGGATACAATGAGCAGTTCTTC
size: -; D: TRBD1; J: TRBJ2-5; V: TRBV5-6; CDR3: CASSLVGDRGWETQYF; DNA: TGTGCCAGCAGCTTGGTCGGGGACAGGGGATGGGAGACCCAGTACTTC
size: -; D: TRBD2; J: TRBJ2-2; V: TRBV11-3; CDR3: CASSLMTSGTNTGELFF; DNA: TGTGCCAGCAGCTTAATGACTAGCGGAACGAACACCGGGGAGCTGTTTTTT
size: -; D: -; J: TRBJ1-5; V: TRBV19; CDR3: CASSIPAERAQHF; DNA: TGTGCCAGTAGTATCCCCGCCGAGAGGGCCCAGCATTTT